The 32 T cell receptor beta chains listed next were all sequenced from one sample in a study of cytomegalovirus exposure and HLA in healthy donors. Researchers ran the PCR with 60 Vbeta and 13 Jbeta primers. Data came from immunoSEQ multiplex PCR; TCRdb stores just in-frame clones and leaves some out. The sample includes 130,000 or so clones, about 9.2% of them seen just once. The source material was PBMCs. The receptors were gathered from a woman aged 40-49 years in good health and CMV-seropositive.

This clone was seen more than once but under ten times. V usage is TRBV5-6 and J usage is TRBJ1-3; 7 bases agree with TRBD1. The germline gives CDR1 SGHDT, CDR2 YYEEEE. The CDR3 has 16 amino acids. The trim removed 3 bases at V and 2 bases at J, leaving 8 bases unmatched. This CDR3 is CASSSTPTGTGNTIYF. The CDR3 DNA reads TGTGCCAGCAGCTCTACTCCGACAGGGACTGGAAACACCATATATTTT.

This chain uses TRBV5-1 with TRBJ1-2, with D perhaps TRBD1 (6 bases). V lost 2 bases to trimming and J lost 8 bases, with 10 bases between them. The germline V gene encodes CDR1 SGHRS and CDR2 YFSETQ. The CDR3 covers 12 residues. The CDR3 sequence is CASSFAGDGYTF. CDR3 bases: TGCGCCAGCAGCTTTGCAGGGGACGGCTACACCTTC.

This clone was recorded a few times. This chain connects TRBV18 to TRBJ1-1, with a tentative D call TRBD1 (5 bases). Germline lookup yields CDR1 KGHSH and CDR2 LQKENI. V gave up 4 bases and J gave up 1 base, with 7 bases separating them. The CDR3 contains 13 residues. The CDR3 loop reads CASSLQANTEAFF. CDR3 DNA: TGTGCCAGCTCACTACAGGCGAACACTGAAGCTTTCTTT.

The J gene is TRBJ1-2, the V gene TRBV15; D is unresolved. The V and J ends lost 1 base and 8 bases respectively, with 17 bases between them. The length of the CDR3 is 15 residues. Germline CDR1 is LNHNV and CDR2 is YYDKDF (reference sequence). The CDR3 here is CATSRGSEGPWGYTF. In nucleotides, the CDR3 is TGTGCCACCAGCAGAGGTTCAGAGGGCCCCTGGGGCTACACCTTC.

This clone was seen a handful of times. The V gene is TRBV4-1, the J gene TRBJ2-5; D call uncertain. The end of the DNA is better explained by TRBJ2-7, so the J call may be wrong. The germline gives CDR1 MGHRA, CDR2 YSYEKL. The CDR3 sequence is 15 residues long. CDR3 sequence reads: CASSHSPVATYEQYF. CDR3 sequence (DNA): TGCGCCAGCAGCCACTCCCCGGTAGCCACCTACGAGCAGTACTTC.

The chain employs TRBV5-1 and TRBJ2-5; 9 positions agree with TRBD1. V lost 4 bases and J lost 4; bases outside the gene matches: 8. Germline V gene data show CDR1 as SGHRS and CDR2 as YFSETQ. The CDR3 spans 15 residues. Here the CDR3 reads CASSPTGTGIETQYF. The DNA for the CDR3 is TGCGCCAGCAGCCCAACGGGGACAGGGATAGAGACCCAGTACTTC.

This clone was observed a few times. This rearrangement joins TRBV14 to TRBJ2-2; D is uncertain. Germline values: CDR1 SGHDN, CDR2 FVKESK. The V end was cut by 3 bases, the J end by 5 bases, with 4 bases between. The CDR3 has 12 residues. Here the CDR3 reads CASSHGTGELFF. CDR3 DNA sequence: TGTGCCAGCAGCCACGGGACCGGGGAGCTGTTTTTT.

In its sample, this clone was seen a few times. This rearrangement joins TRBV7-8 to TRBJ2-1; D may be TRBD1 (6 bases). CDR1 SGHVS and CDR2 FQNEAQ come from the germline V gene. The CDR3 sequence is 15 residues long. Trimming removed 7 bases from V and 0 bases from J, with 13 bases in between. CDR3 DNA sequence: TGTGCCAGCACACGAAGGGGGTCCTCCTACAATGAGCAGTTCTTC. Translation gives CASTRRGSSYNEQFF.

The count of this clone is one. V usage is TRBV6-5 and J usage is TRBJ1-4; tentatively, D is TRBD1 (6 bases). Germline values: CDR1 MNHEY, CDR2 SVGAGI. The CDR3 extends over 15 amino acids. V lost 5 bases, J lost 3 bases, and 13 bases lay in between. CDR3 amino acids: CASSKTGGSNEKLFF. The CDR3 DNA is TGTGCCAGCAGTAAAACGGGGGGCTCTAATGAAAAACTGTTTTTT.

The chain uses TRBV18 and TRBJ1-1; 7 nucleotides agree with TRBD1. The junction had 1 base not matched to a gene; V was cut back by 3 bases and J by 3 bases. The CDR3 is made up of 13 amino acids. Germline assignment: CDR1 KGHSH and CDR2 LQKENI. CDR3 region: CASSPTGYTEAFF. The CDR3 DNA reads TGTGCCAGCTCACCGACAGGGTACACTGAAGCTTTCTTT.

The chain recombines TRBV5-1 with TRBJ2-5; no clear D gene. Trimming stripped 4 bases from V and 4 bases from J, with 11 bases between. The CDR3 sequence is 13 residues long. Germline V gene data show CDR1 as SGHRS and CDR2 as YFSETQ. The CDR3 protein is CASSPRPGETQYF. The CDR3 nucleotides read TGCGCCAGCAGCCCCCGACCAGGAGAGACCCAGTACTTC.

This clone came up a few times. The chain links TRBV29-1 to TRBJ2-2, with D possibly being TRBD2 (6 bases). CDR1 and CDR2 from the germline V gene are SQVTM and ANQGSEA. V shed 3 bases and J shed 5 bases, with 10 bases lying between them. This CDR3 has 13 amino acids. The CDR3 loop reads CSVDPGETGELFF. The CDR3 coding sequence is TGCAGCGTTGATCCGGGGGAGACCGGGGAGCTGTTTTTT.

The table lists this clone with a few counts. J is TRBJ2-3 and V is TRBV12-5; TRBD2 matches 7 bases. The CDR3 sequence is 15 residues long. Germline values: CDR1 LGHNT, CDR2 FRNRAP. V dropped 0 bases and J dropped 2; count of bases not matched to a gene: 2. CDR3 bases: TGTGCTAGTGGTTTGGTGAGCGGGGTCACAGATACGCAGTATTTT. It translates to CASGLVSGVTDTQYF.

J is TRBJ2-5 and V is TRBV7-3, with 8 bases matching TRBD1. V was clipped by 5 bases and J by 4 bases; unmatched bases: 9. Per the germline V gene, CDR1 is SGHTA and CDR2 is FQGTGA. The CDR3 covers 15 residues. The CDR3 here is CASSPRGRRVETQYF. The CDR3 DNA reads as TGTGCCAGCAGCCCCAGGGGGCGGCGGGTAGAGACCCAGTACTTC. The full variable domain, completed using reference TRBV7-3 and TRBJ2-5, is GAGVSQTPSNKVTEKGKYVELRCDPISGHTALYWYRQSLGQGPEFLIYFQGTGAADDSGLPNDRFFAVRPEGSVSTLKIQRTERGDSAVYLCASSPRGRRVETQYFGPGTRLLVL.

The genes are TRBV2 and TRBJ1-6, with D maybe TRBD1 (6 bases). V lost 8 bases and J 5 bases, leaving 13 bases between the germline ends. This CDR3 is built from 14 residues. The germline V gene encodes CDR1 SNHLY and CDR2 FYNNEI. The chain's CDR3 is CASLGQPDNSPLHF. DNA of the CDR3: TGTGCCAGCCTTGGACAGCCGGATAATTCACCCCTCCACTTT.

This clone was detected a few times. The chain is built from TRBV2 and TRBJ1-5; 10 bases agree with TRBD1. This CDR3 has 15 residues. After removal of 7 bases from V and 5 bases from J, the junction contained 8 bases not matched to a gene. From germline, CDR1 is SNHLY and CDR2 FYNNEI. The CDR3 protein is CASKDRDRGDQPQHF. The CDR3 DNA sequence: TGTGCCAGCAAGGACCGGGACAGGGGCGATCAGCCCCAGCATTTT. Complete variable domain (other parts from reference TRBV2 and TRBJ1-5): EPEVTQTPSHQVTQMGQEVILRCVPISNHLYFYWYRQILGQKVEFLVSFYNNEISEKSEIFDDQFSVERPDGSNFTLKIRSTKLEDSAMYFCASKDRDRGDQPQHFGDGTRLSIL.

This clone appeared a few times. The CDR3, as DNA: TGTGCCAGCACACACTTCCAAGGACAGGGCAATTCACCCCTCCACTTT. This encodes CASTHFQGQGNSPLHF. The chain links TRBV27 to TRBJ1-6, with 8 bases aligning to TRBD1. There are 16 residues in the CDR3. CDR1 and CDR2 from the germline V gene are MNHEY and SMNVEV (reference sequence). The V and J ends lost 7 bases and 7 bases, in that order; junction bases with no gene match: 12.

This clone appeared a few times. The rearrangement joins TRBV4-3 to TRBJ1-6, with D possibly being TRBD1 (5 bases). This CDR3 contains 20 residues. The V gene's germline CDR1 is LGHNA and CDR2 YSLEER. V lost 0 bases to trimming and J lost 0 bases, with 18 bases between them. The CDR3 nucleotides read TGCGCCAGCAGCCAAGATGGTCGCCCCGGACACAGCTCCTATAATTCACCCCTCCACTTT. Its protein is CASSQDGRPGHSSYNSPLHF.

This clone was seen a single time. This chain connects TRBV6-6 to TRBJ2-1; D might be TRBD2 (6 bases). The CDR3 contains 13 residues. The germline V gene has CDR1 MNHNY and CDR2 SVGAGI (reference sequence). The germline V and J ends were trimmed by 7 bases and 14 bases, with 21 bases remaining between them. DNA of the CDR3: TGTGCCAGCATGAAGGTCGGTGCGGGGCGGGAGTTCTTC. It specifies CASMKVGAGREFF.

This chain joins TRBV10-2 and TRBJ2-5; D remains ambiguous. With the DNA end fitting TRBJ2-7 better, the J assignment may be wrong. This CDR3 is built from 13 residues. Germline CDR1 reads WSHSY; CDR2 reads SAAADI. In DNA, the CDR3 is TGCGCCAGCAGTGTACTATCTAACTACGAGCAGTACTTC. Its protein is CASSVLSNYEQYF.

This chain joins TRBV2 and TRBJ2-5, with D possibly matching TRBD1 (5 bases). The CDR3 sequence is 11 residues long. Trimming removed 6 bases from V and 9 bases from J, with 11 bases in between. Germline CDR1 and CDR2: SNHLY and FYNNEI. The CDR3 bases are TGTGCCAGCAGATTAAACAGGTCCCAGTACTTC. Amino acids: CASRLNRSQYF.

The rearrangement links TRBV2 to TRBJ2-7; TRBD2 matches at 9 bases. This CDR3 comprises 15 residues. V shed 7 bases and J 0 bases; nucleotides not matched to a gene: 7. Germline values: CDR1 SNHLY, CDR2 FYNNEI. CDR3 sequence reads: CASKVAGALSYEQYF. DNA for the CDR3: TGTGCCAGCAAAGTAGCGGGGGCCCTCTCCTACGAGCAGTACTTC.

This clone appeared a few times. The gene calls are TRBV18 and TRBJ2-5, with TRBD2 identical over 14 bases. The CDR3 is made up of 15 amino acids. Germline V gene data show CDR1 as KGHSH and CDR2 as LQKENI. V shed 3 bases, J shed 3 bases, and the junction held 0 bases outside the gene matches. CDR3 DNA sequence: TGTGCCAGCTCACCGACTAGCGGGGGGGAAGAGACCCAGTACTTC. It codes for CASSPTSGGEETQYF.

The chain employs TRBV5-4 and TRBJ2-7; a possible D gene is TRBD1 (6 bases). The germline gives CDR1 SGHNT, CDR2 YYREEE (reference sequence). The V gene lost 5 bases and the J gene lost 5 bases, with 20 bases spanning the gap. The CDR3 consists of 15 residues. In DNA, the CDR3 is TGTGCCAGCAGGCCGGTCTCAGGGGAACTCCACGAGCAGTACTTC. Translation: CASRPVSGELHEQYF.

Turning to this clone: One junction end does not reproduce the germline sequence, and a read error may be involved. The sample holds other DNA sequences that translate to the same CDR3. The J gene is TRBJ1-4, the V gene TRBV14; 7 bases match TRBD1. The CDR3 extends over 16 amino acids. Germline CDR1 and CDR2: SGHDN and FVKESK. The CDR3 sequence is CASSQDREGAYEKLFF. The DNA for the CDR3 is TGTGCTAGCAGCCAAGATCGTGAGGGGGCGTATGAAAAACTGTTTTTT.

The chain is built from TRBV7-8 and TRBJ1-2; possibly TRBD1 for D (6 bases). Germline CDR1 reads SGHVS; CDR2 reads FQNEAQ. The CDR3 covers 17 residues. With 0 bases removed from V and 8 bases from J, the gap between germline ends came to 22 bases. The CDR3 here is CASSLANRGGAIRGYTF. The CDR3 DNA reads as TGTGCCAGCAGCTTAGCCAATCGTGGGGGCGCGATACGCGGCTACACCTTC.

The table lists this clone with a few counts. The chain links TRBV19 to TRBJ1-5; 7 bases line up with TRBD1. J was trimmed by 2 bases and V by 5 bases; bases with no gene match: 6. The CDR3 consists of 15 residues. Germline V lookup: CDR1 LNHDA, CDR2 SQIVND (reference sequence). DNA for the CDR3: TGTGCCAGTAGTTCTTTTGGACAGGGCAATCAGCCCCAGCATTTT. Protein: CASSSFGQGNQPQHF.

The chain employs TRBV6-5 and TRBJ1-2, with unresolved D. CDR3 length: 16 amino acids. The germline V gene has CDR1 MNHEY and CDR2 SVGAGI. V was trimmed by 0 bases and J by 5 bases, leaving 16 bases between them. The DNA for the CDR3 is TGTGCCAGCAGTTACTCGGCCCCCGGGTCGGGGTATGGCTACACCTTC. This codes for CASSYSAPGSGYGYTF.

There are a few counts of this clone. Relative to the germline gene, one junction end is altered; a read error may explain this. This chain joins TRBV25-1 and TRBJ2-7; tentative D call: TRBD2 (7 bases). From germline, CDR1 is MGHDK and CDR2 SYGVNS. This CDR3 comprises 14 residues. The CDR3 bases are TGTGCCAGCACCCAAAGTGAAACGGGGGGCACGTCTGGTTTC. As protein: CASTQSETGGTSGF.

The V call is TRBV4-1, the J call TRBJ2-1, with 7 bases matching TRBD1. V lost 4 bases and J lost 5; bases outside the gene matches: 11. The CDR3 totals 16 residues. Germline CDR1 is MGHRA and CDR2 is YSYEKL. DNA of the CDR3: TGCGCCAGCAGCCCCAGGGGACAGTCTTTGGACAATGAGCAGTTCTTC. This translates into CASSPRGQSLDNEQFF.

The genes are TRBV9 and TRBJ2-7; TRBD1 matches at 8 bases. V lost 0 bases and J lost 4; bases outside the gene matches: 15. Per the germline V gene, CDR1 is SGDLS and CDR2 is YYNGEE. This CDR3 is built from 18 residues. CDR3 amino acids: CASSVAPTGTGAIYEQYF. The DNA for the CDR3 is TGTGCCAGCAGCGTAGCCCCGACCGGGACAGGAGCAATTTACGAGCAGTACTTC.

The V and J genes are TRBV7-2 and TRBJ2-6, with TRBD1 matching 7 bases. The CDR3 sequence is 18 residues long. The J segment lost 0 bases and the V segment lost 1 base, leaving 6 bases of the junction unmatched. Germline V lookup: CDR1 SGHTA, CDR2 FQGNSA. CDR3 nucleotide sequence: TGTGCCAGCAGCTTAGTAGGGACAGAAGGCTCTGGGGCCAACGTCCTGACTTTC. It is translated as CASSLVGTEGSGANVLTF.